The 11 T cell receptor delta chains below all came from one sample that was sequenced in a study of Vδ1+ human thymocytes. These receptors lack a known antigen. Study-wide points: Highly polyclonal TRG and TRD repertoires with Gaussian CDR3 length distributions appeared in thymus.

Extracted RNA was reverse transcribed into cDNA. Multiplex PCR used pooled V-gene forward primers and a constant-region reverse primer to amplify CDR3s. TCRdb re-called clones from the multiplex PCR reads via CATT. The sample includes over 45,000 delta-chain clones, about 15% of them seen just once. The sample consisted of Vdelta1+ gamma-delta thymocytes from the thymus. As for subset: FACS-sorted CD3+ TCRalphabeta- TCRVdelta1+ TCRVdelta2- thymocytes. Every receptor here comes from a girl under three years old who had congenital heart surgery.

This clone occurred a few times. The V and J genes are TRDV1 and TRDJ1, with D perhaps matching TRDD3 (10 bases). Germline loops: CDR1 TSWWSYY, CDR2 QGS. This CDR3 has 20 residues. V was shortened by 7 bases and J by 3 bases, with 33 bases between the two germline ends. In DNA, the CDR3 is TGTGCTCTTGCGGCCTTCCTACGTAAAAGCTGGGGGATATCTGCCGATAAACTCATCTTT. Amino acids: CALAAFLRKSWGISADKLIF.

This clone came up a few times. The V and J genes are TRDV1 and TRDJ1; 10 bases are a match to TRDD3. The CDR3 loop spans 21 amino acids. The V gene's germline CDR1 is TSWWSYY and CDR2 QGS. The V gene end was trimmed by 1 base and the J gene end by 2 bases; junction bases not matched to a gene: 19. The CDR3 spells CALGEPPSPRGRGIRTDKLIF. The CDR3 bases are TGTGCTCTTGGGGAACCGCCTTCACCTCGAGGCCGGGGGATACGAACCGATAAACTCATCTTT.

V usage is TRDV1 and J usage is TRDJ1; D might be TRDD3 (5 bases). This CDR3 has 16 amino acids. Germline CDR1 TSWWSYY, CDR2 QGS. V was pared by 8 bases and J by 0 bases, with 19 bases between. CDR3 DNA: TGTGCTCTTAATTCTAAGCCCGGGGGTCACACCGATAAACTCATCTTT. It yields the protein CALNSKPGGHTDKLIF.

This clone was seen at least ten times. This chain connects TRAV29/DV5 to TRDJ1; 7 bases map to TRDD3. Trimming took 0 bases from V and 0 from J; bases not matched to a gene: 26. CDR1 is NSMFDY and CDR2 is ISSIKDK in the germline V gene. The CDR3 has 22 residues. The CDR3 is CAASANSYWGYGATRNTDKLIF. CDR3 nucleotide sequence: TGTGCAGCAAGCGCTAACTCGTACTGGGGATATGGGGCCACCCGGAACACCGATAAACTCATCTTT.

The genes are TRDV1 and TRDJ1; TRDD2 might be the D (8 bases). Deletions cut 5 bases from V and 2 bases from J, with 36 bases between. The CDR3 has 22 residues. Germline loops: CDR1 TSWWSYY, CDR2 QGS. This chain's CDR3 is CALGFPPLPTAYWGSGTDKLIF. The DNA for the CDR3 is TGTGCTCTTGGGTTCCCGCCACTTCCTACGGCGTACTGGGGATCGGGGACCGATAAACTCATCTTT.

The genes are TRDV1 and TRDJ1, with unresolved D. The CDR3 extends over 14 amino acids. CDR1 and CDR2 (germline): TSWWSYY, QGS. V gave up 0 bases and J gave up 1 base, with 6 bases separating them. CDR3 amino acids: CALGELVPTDKLIF. The CDR3 nucleotides read TGTGCTCTTGGGGAACTAGTACCCACCGATAAACTCATCTTT.

The chain recombines TRDV1 with TRDJ1, with 7 nucleotides matching TRDD3. Germline lookup yields CDR1 TSWWSYY and CDR2 QGS. This CDR3 has 18 amino acids. Unmatched junction bases numbered 16, after V lost 0 bases and J lost 6 bases. The CDR3 loop is CALGELVGPPTGVYKLIF. CDR3 nucleotides: TGTGCTCTTGGGGAACTGGTAGGCCCCCCAACTGGGGTCTATAAACTCATCTTT.

The chain uses TRDV1 and TRDJ1, with 13 bases aligning to TRDD3. CDR1 is TSWWSYY, CDR2 QGS, per germline. The CDR3 covers 23 residues. V shed 0 bases and J 1 base; nucleotides not matched to a gene: 20. CDR3 amino acids: CALGELPYSQRTGGYGSTDKLIF. CDR3 bases: TGTGCTCTTGGGGAACTCCCCTACTCCCAACGTACTGGGGGATACGGTAGCACCGATAAACTCATCTTT.

V gene TRAV29/DV5 combines with J gene TRDJ1, with TRDD3 matching over 7 bases. CDR1 and CDR2 (germline): NSMFDY, ISSIKDK. This CDR3 contains 22 residues. The J segment lost 0 bases and the V segment lost 3 bases, leaving 29 bases of the junction unmatched. The chain's CDR3 is CAAIKVRILGVPFSPHTDKLIF. In nucleotides, the CDR3 is TGTGCAGCAATCAAAGTGAGGATCCTGGGGGTTCCTTTCTCCCCCCACACCGATAAACTCATCTTT.

The rearrangement joins TRDV1 to TRDJ1; TRDD3 agrees at 10 bases. CDR1 is TSWWSYY and CDR2 is QGS in the germline V gene. The CDR3 loop spans 22 amino acids. J was trimmed by 0 bases and V by 0 bases; bases with no gene match: 19. This CDR3 reads CALGELVLLPGDTRSYTDKLIF. In DNA form, the CDR3 reads TGTGCTCTTGGGGAACTAGTTCTCCTGCCGGGGGATACGAGGTCGTACACCGATAAACTCATCTTT.

The chain links TRDV1 to TRDJ1; D unresolved. Germline V CDR1 and CDR2: TSWWSYY, QGS. The CDR3 extends over 17 amino acids. The V gene lost 2 bases and the J gene lost 1 base, with 17 bases spanning the gap. The CDR3, as DNA: TGTGCTCTTGGGGAATTCTATACCCGTACAACCACCGATAAACTCATCTTT. As protein: CALGEFYTRTTTDKLIF.